This T cell receptor (beta chain) was obtained from a study of blood T cell repertoires in COVID-19 (dated by TCRdb to the early 2020s). Regarding the complete study: Samples covering the acute and convalescent phases of COVID-19 were provided by collaborators in the United States, Italy and Spain. The dataset comprised deeply sampled blood TCRbeta repertoires from subjects exposed to, actively infected with, or recovered from COVID-19. The samples were drawn from two sources: the first 160 participants of the ongoing ImmuneRACE study, and about 1,300 subjects contributed by 6 global collaborators. Where available, HLA class I and class II types were obtained from metadata supplied by the sample provider rather than from assay-based typing. The repertoires were released in a freely available public database intended as a resource for research on the immune response to SARS-CoV-2. The material from the prospective study consisted of cDNA or gDNA derived from T cells, B-cell-depleted T cells, or PBMCs. The sample metadata nearly always contained a de-identified subject ID, COVID-19 status, age in years and sex. The study at large found these results: How much clinical and demographic metadata was included differed by source and by participant, and the metadata was provided uncurated.

TCRbeta CDR3 regions were amplified from genomic DNA by means of the immunoSEQ Assay, a bias-controlled multiplex PCR. From the authors' description of their analysis: The number of nucleated cells in each sample was estimated from the amplification of reference gene primers within the assay. To quantify the absolute abundance of each unique TCRbeta CDR3 rearrangement, sequence reads were collapsed and filtered. For each sample, productive Simpson clonality was calculated as the square root of Simpson's diversity index over productive rearrangements. TCRdb's version of the immuneACCESS table is confined to in-frame rearrangements and falls short of the full clone set. An unresolved V gene accounts for under half of the shortfall where checked; the remainder is of unknown origin. V and J calls plus clone size are reproduced from that table; the DNA served to infer D and trimming. Recorded for this sample are 85,000 to 110,000 clones; around 89% of them occurred a single time. The ten largest clones represent approximately 3.6% of the sample.

Collaborating institutions collected whole blood in K2EDTA tubes following their own protocols. For TCRbeta analysis, collaborators shipped samples as frozen whole blood, isolated PBMCs, or DNA extracted from either of those sample types. Per the germline V gene, MNHEY is the CDR1 and SVGAGI is the CDR2. Including cysteine and phenylalanine, the CDR3 has 14 amino acids. Here the CDR3 DNA is all that survives: 42 bases in frame from base 1. From V the trimming removes 7 bases and from J it removes 6 bases, while the gene matches leave 8 bases of the junction unaccounted for. To note about this clone: What this receptor recognizes is not known. No quality values exist for individual bases; no much larger clone is one base distant.

This receptor was identified in an older woman with acute or convalescent COVID-19. Recombination linked TRBV6-5 to TRBJ2-1; 8 nucleotides in the junction match TRBD2. The sample taken for sequencing was peripheral blood. The CDR3 reads as follows: CASMGSGSANEQFF. The DNA sequence follows: TGTGCCAGCATGGGAAGCGGGAGTGCCAATGAGCAGTTCTTC.